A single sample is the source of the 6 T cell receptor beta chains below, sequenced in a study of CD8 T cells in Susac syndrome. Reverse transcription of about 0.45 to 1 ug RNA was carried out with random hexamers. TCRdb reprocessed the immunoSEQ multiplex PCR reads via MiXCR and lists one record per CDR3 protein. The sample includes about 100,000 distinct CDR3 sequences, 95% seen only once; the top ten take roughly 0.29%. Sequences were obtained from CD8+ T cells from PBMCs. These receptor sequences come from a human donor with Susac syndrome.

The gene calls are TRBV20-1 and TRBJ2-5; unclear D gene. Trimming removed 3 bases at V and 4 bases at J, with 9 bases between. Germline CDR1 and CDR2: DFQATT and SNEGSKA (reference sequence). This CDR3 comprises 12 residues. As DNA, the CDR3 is TGCAGTGCTAGGATTCCTGCAGAGACCCAGTACTTC. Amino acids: CSARIPAETQYF.

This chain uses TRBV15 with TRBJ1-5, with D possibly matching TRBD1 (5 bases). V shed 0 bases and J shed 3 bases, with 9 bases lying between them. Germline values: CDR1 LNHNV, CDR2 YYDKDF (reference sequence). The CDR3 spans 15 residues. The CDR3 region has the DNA TGTGCCACCAGCAGAGAAGGGGAACCCAATCAGCCCCAGCATTTT. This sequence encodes CATSREGEPNQPQHF.

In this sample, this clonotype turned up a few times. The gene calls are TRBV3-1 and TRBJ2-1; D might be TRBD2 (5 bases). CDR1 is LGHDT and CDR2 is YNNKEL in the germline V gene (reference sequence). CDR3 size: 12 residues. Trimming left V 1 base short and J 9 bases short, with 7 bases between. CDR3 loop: CASSQVGVEQFF. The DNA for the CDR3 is TGTGCCAGCAGCCAAGTCGGGGTTGAGCAGTTCTTC.

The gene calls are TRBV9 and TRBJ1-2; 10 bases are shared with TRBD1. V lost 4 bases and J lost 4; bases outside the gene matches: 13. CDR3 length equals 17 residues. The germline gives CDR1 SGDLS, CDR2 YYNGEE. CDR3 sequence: CASSPGTGELIPYGYTF. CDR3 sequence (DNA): TGTGCCAGCAGCCCCGGGACAGGGGAACTCATTCCCTATGGCTACACCTTC.

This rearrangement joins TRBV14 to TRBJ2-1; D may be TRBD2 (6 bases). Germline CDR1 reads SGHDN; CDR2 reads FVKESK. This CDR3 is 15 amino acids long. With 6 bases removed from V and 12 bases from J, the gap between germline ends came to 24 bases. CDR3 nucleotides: TGTGCCAGCAGTCAGTACTCGTGGGACCCGGAGGGGCAGTTCTTC. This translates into CASSQYSWDPEGQFF.

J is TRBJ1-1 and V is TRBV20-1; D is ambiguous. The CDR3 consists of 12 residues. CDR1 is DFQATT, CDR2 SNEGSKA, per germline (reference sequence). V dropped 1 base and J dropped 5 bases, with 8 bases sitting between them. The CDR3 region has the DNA TGCAGTGCTAGAGCTCTCGGGACTGAAGCTTTCTTT. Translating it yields CSARALGTEAFF.